A selection of T cell receptor beta chains follows, all from one sample in a study of shared clonotypes between healthy human individuals. TCRdb's table, derived via immunoSEQ multiplex PCR, lists solely in-frame clones and lacks some. The repertoire holds 550,000 to 600,000 clones, roughly 98% seen once, with more than 0.3% in the top ten. Input material: naive CD8+ T cells sorted from blood. The receptor source for this set is a man aged 25 to 40 in good health. The conserved cysteine and the conserved F or W are not part of the CDR3 here. Fields, in order: V gene, J gene, CDR3 protein.

TRBV7-8,TRBJ2-7,ASSRRQGAMNEQY
TRBV9,TRBJ2-1,ASSGRGSSYNEQF
TRBV27,TRBJ1-2,ASRQGARGYT
TRBV4-3,TRBJ2-7,ASSQYGSATGSYEQY
TRBV29-1,TRBJ2-5,SVGSPQETQY
TRBV27,TRBJ1-2,ASSFLRADRAFRYGYT
TRBV4-1,TRBJ1-5,ASSQQGAQPQH
TRBV2,TRBJ2-7,ASSDRGGTGGEQY
TRBV28,TRBJ1-5,ASSLGRGNQPQH
TRBV7-8,TRBJ2-1,ASSRDSGSYNEQF
TRBV28,TRBJ1-5,ASSLYPGRDNQPQH
TRBV9,TRBJ2-3,ASSEWASGSVDTQY
TRBV20-1,TRBJ2-1,SAQSRGEQF
TRBV7-9,TRBJ1-5,ASSSSSAGNQPQH
TRBV5-4,TRBJ2-7,ASSSGQGPYEQY
TRBV4-3,TRBJ1-2,ASSQDLGPNYGYT
TRBV19,TRBJ2-7,ASSVGLSYEQY
TRBV4-3,TRBJ2-7,ASSQGRVAGDEQY
TRBV9,TRBJ2-7,ASSPRDRVYEQY
TRBV6-4,TRBJ1-1,ASSADREGTEAF
TRBV7-9,TRBJ2-5,ASSLVGTDQETQY
TRBV27,TRBJ2-5,ASAGFSPETQY
TRBV5-5,TRBJ2-7,ASSPTGYEQY
TRBV25-1,TRBJ1-2,ASSESPGRGYGYT
TRBV7-9,TRBJ2-5,ASSLRLGGEETQY
TRBV27,TRBJ2-7,ASSLRTGSPYEQY
TRBV4-1,TRBJ2-5,ASSQRPGNQETQY
TRBV4-1,TRBJ2-2,ASSHRTSGIGGELF
TRBV11-2,TRBJ2-2,ASSLDRRREYTGELF
TRBV6-1,TRBJ1-1,ASRGYRDMNTEAF
TRBV2,TRBJ1-2,ASSGGTGPNYGYT
TRBV29-1,TRBJ2-5,SVDRGQEETQY
TRBV13,TRBJ2-1,ASSMETTGSEQF
TRBV28,TRBJ2-7,ASSLSIGGSYEQY
TRBV11-2,TRBJ1-1,ASSLVTVEAF
TRBV7-8,TRBJ2-7,ASSLRGSGEFPYEQY
TRBV7-2,TRBJ2-7,ASSVGLAEISYEQY
TRBV27,TRBJ2-3,ASSLSPGSTDTQY
TRBV5-1,TRBJ2-1,ASSLRVAGLYNEQF
TRBV11-2,TRBJ2-2,ASSLAPGLTHAGELF
TRBV29-1,TRBJ2-3,SVEDQFSGLASPLPTDTQY
TRBV19,TRBJ1-1,ASSTENTEAF
TRBV6-6,TRBJ2-5,ASSYGEETQY
TRBV10-2,TRBJ2-7,ASSEGTSGYEQY
TRBV29-1,TRBJ2-3,SVEGTSGSPTDTQY
TRBV30,TRBJ2-7,AWGLAAGVSSYEQY
TRBV5-1,TRBJ1-1,ASSLGWDEAF
TRBV7-2,TRBJ2-3,ASSPSTSGRWTDTQY
TRBV6-6,TRBJ1-2,ASSGQRAYGYT
TRBV20-1,TRBJ2-7,SARWTLEQY
TRBV5-6,TRBJ2-1,ASSLVTANEQF
TRBV5-6,TRBJ1-5,ASSEQGRNQPQH
TRBV28,TRBJ2-5,ASSPPGIQETQY
TRBV13,TRBJ1-4,ASSLGQGLEKLF
TRBV27,TRBJ2-5,ASRSGWEETQY